What follows is one T cell receptor beta chain and its context. The CDR3 totals 16 residues. The germline gives CDR1 MNHEY, CDR2 SMNVEV (reference sequence). J was trimmed by 5 bases and V by 5 bases; bases with no gene match: 11. This specimen belongs to a study of blood T cell repertoires in COVID-19. Background on the study: PBMCs, B-cell-depleted T cells, or T cells were the source of the cDNA or gDNA that made up the material.

Clones were read by immunoSEQ multiplex PCR, and TCRdb kept only the in-frame ones, dropping some. This table holds approximately 290,000 clones, over 75% found once. The chain recombines TRBV27 with TRBJ2-5; 10 nucleotides agree with TRBD2. The TCR sequence derives from a human donor with COVID-19, enrolled during active disease. The donor label of this sample is uncertain. The sequencing sample was made of peripheral blood. The CDR3 sequence: CASSKGSGRSAETQYF. CDR3 DNA sequence: TGTGCCAGCAGTAAAGGTAGCGGGAGGTCGGCGGAGACCCAGTACTTC.